The 23 T cell receptor beta chains given below trace back to one sample, sequenced in a study of blood T cell repertoires in COVID-19. Some clones are missing from TCRdb's copy, which holds only in-frame ones; the method was immunoSEQ multiplex PCR. Among 84,000 or so clones listed, roughly 80% were seen once. The specimen sequenced was peripheral blood. The source of these receptors is a woman aged 40 to 50 with active or convalescent COVID-19.

The chain recombines TRBV10-2 with TRBJ2-1, with TRBD2 matching 12 bases. CDR1 and CDR2 from the germline V gene are WSHSY and SAAADI. CDR3 length: 15 residues. The V segment lost 8 bases and the J segment 7 bases; nucleotides outside the gene matches: 9. CDR3 sequence (DNA): TGCGCCAGCCAGTCCCCTAGCGGGGGGGCAAATGAGCAGTTCTTC. As protein: CASQSPSGGANEQFF.

This clone was seen only once. V is TRBV5-1 and J is TRBJ1-1; 8 positions agree with TRBD1. Germline V gene lookup returns CDR1 SGHRS and CDR2 YFSETQ. Trimming cost V 0 bases and J 3 bases; bases outside gene matches: 4. This CDR3 has 15 amino acids. CDR3 DNA sequence: TGCGCCAGCAGCTTGGGGGCAGGGGGCTACACTGAAGCTTTCTTT. As protein: CASSLGAGGYTEAFF.

This rearrangement joins TRBV5-1 to TRBJ2-1, with 7 bases fitting TRBD1. V gave up 2 bases and J gave up 4 bases; unmatched junction bases: 6. Germline CDR1 SGHRS, CDR2 YFSETQ. The CDR3 totals 15 residues. CDR3 sequence (DNA): TGCGCCAGCAGCTTTGGAGACAGGGAATACAATGAGCAGTTCTTC. Its protein product is CASSFGDREYNEQFF.

The chain carries TRBV4-1 and TRBJ2-1; perhaps TRBD1 as D (6 bases). The germline V gene has CDR1 MGHRA and CDR2 YSYEKL. The V end lost 1 base, the J end lost 4 bases, and 14 bases lay between the germline ends. CDR3 length: 16 amino acids. The CDR3 bases are TGCGCCAGCAGCCAAGCCCAGGGGACCCGATACAATGAGCAGTTCTTC. Translating it yields CASSQAQGTRYNEQFF.

The chain combines TRBV7-9 with TRBJ1-4; D not certain. CDR1 and CDR2 (germline): SEHNR, FQNEAQ (reference sequence). CDR3 length: 16 amino acids. Trimming cost V 5 bases and J 0 bases, with 13 bases left between them. This chain's CDR3 is CASSLTYSTTNEKLFF. Written as DNA, the CDR3 is TGTGCCAGCAGCCTCACCTACAGCACAACTAATGAAAAACTGTTTTTT.

The chain uses TRBV7-9 and TRBJ2-5; weak D call: TRBD2 (6 bases). The germline V gene has CDR1 SEHNR and CDR2 FQNEAQ (reference sequence). The V gene lost 7 bases and the J gene lost 4 bases, with 13 bases spanning the gap. CDR3 length: 13 amino acids. The CDR3 reads CASIPSGRETQYF. The DNA for the CDR3 is TGTGCCAGCATTCCGTCCGGGAGAGAGACCCAGTACTTC.

This chain joins TRBV18 and TRBJ2-7; the match to TRBD1 covers 7 bases. The germline gives CDR1 KGHSH, CDR2 LQKENI. This CDR3 is 16 amino acids long. The ends lost 0 bases at V and 0 bases at J; junction bases unmatched: 5. CDR3: CASSPPFWDSSYEQYF. The CDR3 DNA is TGTGCCAGCTCACCACCGTTCTGGGACAGCTCCTACGAGCAGTACTTC.

The chain joins TRBV5-1 to TRBJ2-2; no reliable D call. Trimming left V 4 bases short and J 3 bases short, with 7 bases between. This CDR3 is built from 13 residues. The germline gives CDR1 SGHRS, CDR2 YFSETQ. The CDR3 DNA is TGCGCCAGCAGCATTCTAGACACCGGGGAGCTGTTTTTT. It is translated as CASSILDTGELFF.

The chain links TRBV15 to TRBJ2-5, with a possible D match to TRBD1 (6 bases). Germline lookup yields CDR1 LNHNV and CDR2 YYDKDF (reference sequence). Trimming took 5 bases from V and 2 from J, leaving 9 bases between them. CDR3 length: 13 residues. This chain's CDR3 is CATSPRGQETQYF. CDR3 DNA: TGTGCCACCAGCCCCAGGGGTCAAGAGACCCAGTACTTC.

This clone appeared a single time. This sequence joins TRBV5-1 and TRBJ2-6, with a tentative D call TRBD1 (8 bases). The CDR3 sequence is 18 residues long. Germline V CDR1 and CDR2: SGHRS, YFSETQ. Trimming shortened V by 4 bases and J by 0 bases, and 17 bases separated the two germline ends. This CDR3 is CASSKKTGDYSGANVLTF. Here the CDR3 DNA reads TGCGCCAGCAGCAAAAAGACAGGGGACTACTCTGGGGCCAACGTCCTGACTTTC.

The CDR3 nucleotides read TGTGCCAGCAGCCAGCTTGGGGTTAGCGGGATGGGGGCAGATACGCAGTATTTT. Translated, it gives CASSQLGVSGMGADTQYF. The chain links TRBV4-2 to TRBJ2-3; 8 bases are a match to TRBD2. Germline V CDR1 and CDR2: LGHNA, YNFKEQ. The CDR3 spans 18 residues. With V trimmed by 3 bases and J by 4 bases, 15 bases remained unmatched.

CDR3 amino acids: CATSKDRGLIEQYF. The CDR3 DNA sequence: TGTGCCACCAGCAAGGACAGGGGGCTCATTGAGCAGTACTTC. The chain recombines TRBV15 with TRBJ2-7; 11 nucleotides match TRBD1. The germline CDR1 and CDR2 sequences are LNHNV and YYDKDF (reference sequence). The ends lost 4 bases at V and 7 bases at J; junction bases unmatched: 6. The CDR3 has 14 amino acids.

The V gene is TRBV5-4, the J gene TRBJ2-7; tentative D call: TRBD1 (6 bases). The V end was cut by 4 bases, the J end by 2 bases, with 13 bases between. CDR1 is SGHNT and CDR2 is YYREEE in the germline V gene (reference sequence). CDR3 size: 14 residues. The CDR3 bases are TGTGCCAGCAGCGACGGGACATTGGCCTACGAGCAGTACTTC. Translated: CASSDGTLAYEQYF.

The chain joins TRBV24-1 to TRBJ1-1; 8 nucleotides agree with TRBD1. CDR3 length equals 12 residues. Germline-derived CDR1 and CDR2 are KGHDR and SFDVKD. V shed 4 bases and J 10 bases; nucleotides not matched to a gene: 4. CDR3 sequence (DNA): TGTGCCACCAGTGACTTGACAGGGGTAGCTTTCTTT. Its protein is CATSDLTGVAFF.

The chain recombines TRBV15 with TRBJ2-5; TRBD2 aligns across 8 bases. The V segment lost 4 bases and the J segment 5 bases; nucleotides outside the gene matches: 6. This CDR3 is 14 amino acids long. Germline V gene data show CDR1 as LNHNV and CDR2 as YYDKDF (reference sequence). The CDR3 DNA reads as TGTGCCACCAGCACACCAGCGGGGGCCGAGACCCAGTACTTC. It encodes CATSTPAGAETQYF. Full variable domain (missing parts from reference TRBV15 and TRBJ2-5): DAMVIQNPRYQVTQFGKPVTLSCSQTLNHNVMYWYQQKSSQAPKLLFHYYDKDFNNEADTPDNFQSRRPNTSFCFLDIRSPGLGDTAMYLCATSTPAGAETQYFGPGTRLLVL.

V usage is TRBV4-1 and J usage is TRBJ2-1; 9 bases line up with TRBD2. V was clipped by 4 bases and J by 7 bases; unmatched bases: 14. Germline V gene data show CDR1 as MGHRA and CDR2 as YSYEKL. The CDR3 extends over 17 amino acids. CDR3 nucleotides: TGCGCCAGCAGCCGAATTCTGGCGGGAGGGCCGAGGAATGAGCAGTTCTTC. It translates to CASSRILAGGPRNEQFF.

V is TRBV12-3 or TRBV12-4 and J is TRBJ2-1; 7 bases align to TRBD2. This CDR3 comprises 13 residues. The J segment lost 7 bases and the V segment lost 6 bases, leaving 6 bases of the junction unmatched. The CDR3 region has the DNA TGTGCCAGCAGCCCTCAGCGGGATAATGAGCAGTTCTTC. It specifies CASSPQRDNEQFF.

The V and J genes are TRBV19 and TRBJ1-5; maybe TRBD1 (5 bases). The germline gives CDR1 LNHDA, CDR2 SQIVND (reference sequence). The CDR3 consists of 16 residues. V was cut by 10 bases and J by 3 bases, with 22 bases left in between. CDR3 coding DNA: TGTGCCACGTCCCGATCGACAGAGATGGACAATCAGCCCCAGCATTTT. Translating it yields CATSRSTEMDNQPQHF.

V usage is TRBV5-1 and J usage is TRBJ1-4; the D gene is possibly TRBD1 (6 bases). The CDR3 contains 15 residues. V lost 4 bases and J 4 bases, leaving 14 bases between the germline ends. Germline V gene sequence: CDR1 SGHRS, CDR2 YFSETQ. The CDR3: CASSQDGQFNEKLFF. CDR3 DNA: TGCGCCAGCAGCCAGGACGGACAGTTTAATGAAAAACTGTTTTTT.

This clone has a handful of counts. CDR3 sequence: CASSQEEEGYEQYF. Here the CDR3 DNA reads TGCGCCAGCAGCCAAGAAGAGGAGGGCTACGAGCAGTACTTC. The chain joins TRBV4-3 to TRBJ2-7, with a tentative D call TRBD2 (6 bases). Germline V lookup: CDR1 LGHNA, CDR2 YSLEER. The CDR3 is 14 residues long. V lost 0 bases to trimming and J lost 3 bases, with 9 bases between them.

V and J are TRBV4-3 and TRBJ2-7; 7 nucleotides align to TRBD1. This CDR3 has 15 amino acids. CDR1 and CDR2 from the germline V gene are LGHNA and YSLEER. Trimming took 0 bases from V and 4 from J; bases not matched to a gene: 6. The CDR3 loop is CASSQDTGAIYEQYF. The DNA of the CDR3 is TGCGCCAGCAGCCAAGATACAGGGGCGATTTACGAGCAGTACTTC.

The chain combines TRBV6-1 with TRBJ2-7, with 14 bases identical to TRBD2. Germline trimming cut 1 base from V and 1 base from J; bases unmatched to any gene: 12. From germline, CDR1 is MNHNS and CDR2 SASEGT. The CDR3 sequence is 20 residues long. CDR3 residues: CASSEEDPKGLAGESYEQYF. The CDR3 bases are TGTGCCAGCAGTGAAGAGGATCCTAAGGGACTAGCGGGGGAGTCCTACGAGCAGTACTTC.

In its sample, this clone was seen a few times. J is TRBJ1-2 and V is TRBV10-3, with D uncertain. The germline V gene encodes CDR1 ENHRY and CDR2 SYGVKD. This CDR3 spans 12 amino acids. Trimming took 6 bases from V and 2 from J, leaving 7 bases between them. The CDR3 coding sequence is TGTGCCATCAGAACACAGAACTATGGCTACACCTTC. Translation: CAIRTQNYGYTF.